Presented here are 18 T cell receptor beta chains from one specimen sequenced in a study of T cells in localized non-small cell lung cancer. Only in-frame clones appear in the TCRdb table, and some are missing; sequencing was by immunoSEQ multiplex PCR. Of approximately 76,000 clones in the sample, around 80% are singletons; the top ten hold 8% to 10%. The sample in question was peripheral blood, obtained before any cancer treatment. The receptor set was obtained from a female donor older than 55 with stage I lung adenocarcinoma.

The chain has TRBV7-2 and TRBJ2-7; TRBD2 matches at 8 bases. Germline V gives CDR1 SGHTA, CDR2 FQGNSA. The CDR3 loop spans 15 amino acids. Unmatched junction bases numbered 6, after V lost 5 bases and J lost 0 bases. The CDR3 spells CASSKSGGSSYEQYF. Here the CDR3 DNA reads TGTGCCAGCAGCAAATCGGGGGGGAGCTCCTACGAGCAGTACTTC.

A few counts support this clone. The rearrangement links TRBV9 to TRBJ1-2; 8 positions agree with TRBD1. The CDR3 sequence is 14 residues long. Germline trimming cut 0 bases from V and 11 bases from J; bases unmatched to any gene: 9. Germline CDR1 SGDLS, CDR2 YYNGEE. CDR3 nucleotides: TGTGCCAGCAGCGTAGCTGCGCAGGGGGCAGGATACACCTTC. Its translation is CASSVAAQGAGYTF. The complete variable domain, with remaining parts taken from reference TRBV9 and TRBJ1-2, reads DSGVTQTPKHLITATGQRVTLRCSPRSGDLSVYWYQQSLDQGLQFLIQYYNGEERAKGNILERFSAQQFPDLHSELNLSSLELGDSALYFCASSVAAQGAGYTFGSGTRLTVV.

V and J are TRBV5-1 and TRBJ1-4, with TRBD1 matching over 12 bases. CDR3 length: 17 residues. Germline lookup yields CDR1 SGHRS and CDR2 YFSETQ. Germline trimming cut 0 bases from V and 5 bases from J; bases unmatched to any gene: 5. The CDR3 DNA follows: TGCGCCAGCAGCTTGGTAGGGACAGGGGGCCTCAATGAAAAACTGTTTTTT. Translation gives CASSLVGTGGLNEKLFF.

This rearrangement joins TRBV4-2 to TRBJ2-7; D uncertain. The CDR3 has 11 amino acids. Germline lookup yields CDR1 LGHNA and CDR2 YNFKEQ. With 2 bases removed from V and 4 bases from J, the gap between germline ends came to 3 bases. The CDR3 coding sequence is TGTGCCAGCAGCCAAATGTACGAGCAGTACTTC. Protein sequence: CASSQMYEQYF.

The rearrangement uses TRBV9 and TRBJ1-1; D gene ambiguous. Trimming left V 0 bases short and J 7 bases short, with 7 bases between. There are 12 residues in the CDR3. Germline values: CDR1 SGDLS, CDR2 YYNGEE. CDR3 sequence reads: CASSVATGEAFF. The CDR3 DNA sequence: TGTGCCAGCAGCGTAGCTACCGGTGAAGCTTTCTTT.

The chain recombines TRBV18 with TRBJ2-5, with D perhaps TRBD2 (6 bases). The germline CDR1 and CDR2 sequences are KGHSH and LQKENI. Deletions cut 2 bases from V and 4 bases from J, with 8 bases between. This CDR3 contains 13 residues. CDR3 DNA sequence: TGTGCCAGCTCACCAAGCGGGTTAGAGACCCAGTACTTC. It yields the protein CASSPSGLETQYF.

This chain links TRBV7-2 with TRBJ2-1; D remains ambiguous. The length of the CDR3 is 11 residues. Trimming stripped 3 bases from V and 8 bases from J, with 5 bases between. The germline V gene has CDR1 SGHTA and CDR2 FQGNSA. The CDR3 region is CASSFKHEQFF. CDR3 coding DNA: TGTGCCAGCAGCTTTAAGCATGAGCAGTTCTTC.

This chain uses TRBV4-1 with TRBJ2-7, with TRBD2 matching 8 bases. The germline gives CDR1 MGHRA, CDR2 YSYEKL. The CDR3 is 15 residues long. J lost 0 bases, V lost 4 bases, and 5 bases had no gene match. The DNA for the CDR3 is TGCGCCAGCAGCCCCGGACTAGCCAGCTCCTACGAGCAGTACTTC. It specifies CASSPGLASSYEQYF.

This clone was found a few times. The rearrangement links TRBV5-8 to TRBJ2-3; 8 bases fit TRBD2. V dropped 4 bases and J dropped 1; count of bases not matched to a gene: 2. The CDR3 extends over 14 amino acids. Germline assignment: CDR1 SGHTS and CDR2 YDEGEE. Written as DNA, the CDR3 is TGTGCCAGCAGCCGGACTAGCCGCACAGATACGCAGTATTTT. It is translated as CASSRTSRTDTQYF. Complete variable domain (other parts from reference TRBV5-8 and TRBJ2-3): EAGVTQSPTHLIKTRGQQATLRCSPISGHTSVYWYQQALGLGLQFLLWYDEGEERNRGNFPPRFSGRQFPNYSSELNVNALELEDSALYLCASSRTSRTDTQYFGPGTRLTVL.

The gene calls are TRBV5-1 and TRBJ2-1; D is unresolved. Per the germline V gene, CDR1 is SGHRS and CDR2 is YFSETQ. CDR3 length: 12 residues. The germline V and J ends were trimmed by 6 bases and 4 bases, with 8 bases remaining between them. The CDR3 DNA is TGCGCCAGCACACAGAGTTACAATGAGCAGTTCTTC. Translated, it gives CASTQSYNEQFF.

For the CDR3, the DNA is TGTGCCAGCAGCGTGGACTTCGGGGAAAAACTGTTTTTT. Its protein product is CASSVDFGEKLFF. The V gene is TRBV9, the J gene TRBJ1-4; D gene ambiguous. CDR3 size: 13 residues. With 2 bases removed from V and 8 bases from J, the gap between germline ends came to 10 bases. Germline V gene sequence: CDR1 SGDLS, CDR2 YYNGEE.

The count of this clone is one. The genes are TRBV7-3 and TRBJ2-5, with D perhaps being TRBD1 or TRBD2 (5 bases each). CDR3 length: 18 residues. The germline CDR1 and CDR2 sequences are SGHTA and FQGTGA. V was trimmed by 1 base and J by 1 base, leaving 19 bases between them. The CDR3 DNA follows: TGTGCCAGCAGCTTAAGGCCCGGGGCAATGAACAGCCAAGAGACCCAGTACTTC. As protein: CASSLRPGAMNSQETQYF.

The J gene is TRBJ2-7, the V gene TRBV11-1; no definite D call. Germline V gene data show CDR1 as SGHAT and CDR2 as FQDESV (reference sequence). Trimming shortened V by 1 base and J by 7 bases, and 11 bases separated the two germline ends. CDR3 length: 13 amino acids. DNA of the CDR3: TGTGCCAGCAGCTTAGGAGAATCTGGGGAGCAGTACTTC. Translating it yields CASSLGESGEQYF.

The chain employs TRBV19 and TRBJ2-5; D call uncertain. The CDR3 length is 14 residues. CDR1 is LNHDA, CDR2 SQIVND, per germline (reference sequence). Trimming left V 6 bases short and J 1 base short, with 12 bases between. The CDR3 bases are TGTGCCAGTAGAGTCTCGGGTTTCCAAGAGACCCAGTACTTC. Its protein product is CASRVSGFQETQYF.

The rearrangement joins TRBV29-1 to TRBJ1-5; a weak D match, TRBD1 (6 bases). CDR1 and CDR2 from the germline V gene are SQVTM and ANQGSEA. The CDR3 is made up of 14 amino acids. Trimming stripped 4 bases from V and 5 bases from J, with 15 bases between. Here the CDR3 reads CSVAGAGAHQPQHF. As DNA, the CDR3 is TGCAGCGTTGCAGGGGCAGGGGCGCATCAGCCCCAGCATTTT.

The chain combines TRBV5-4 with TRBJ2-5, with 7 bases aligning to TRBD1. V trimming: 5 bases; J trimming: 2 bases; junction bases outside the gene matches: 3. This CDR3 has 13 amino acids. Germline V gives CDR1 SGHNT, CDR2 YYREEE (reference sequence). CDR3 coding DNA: TGTGCCAGCAGGGGACAGACACAAGAGACCCAGTACTTC. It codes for CASRGQTQETQYF.

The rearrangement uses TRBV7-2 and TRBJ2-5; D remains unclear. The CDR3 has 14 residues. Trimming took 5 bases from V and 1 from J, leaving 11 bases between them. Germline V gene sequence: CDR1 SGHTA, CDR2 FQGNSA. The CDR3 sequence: CASSRVAAQETQYF. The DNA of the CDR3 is TGTGCCAGCAGCCGTGTGGCGGCCCAAGAGACCCAGTACTTC. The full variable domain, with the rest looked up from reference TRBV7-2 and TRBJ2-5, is GAGVSQSPSNKVTEKGKDVELRCDPISGHTALYWYRQSLGQGLEFLIYFQGNSAPDKSGLPSDRFSAERTGGSVSTLTIQRTQQEDSAVYLCASSRVAAQETQYFGPGTRLLVL.

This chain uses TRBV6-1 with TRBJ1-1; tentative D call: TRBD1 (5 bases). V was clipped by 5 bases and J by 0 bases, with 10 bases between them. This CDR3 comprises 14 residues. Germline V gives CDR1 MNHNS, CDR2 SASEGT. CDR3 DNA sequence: TGTGCCAGCAGTTTGACAGTTATGAACACTGAAGCTTTCTTT. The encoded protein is CASSLTVMNTEAFF.